This passage covers 26 T cell receptor beta chains from one sample sequenced in a study of shared clonotypes between healthy human individuals. Naive-designated CD8 cells lacked CD45RO, were positively enriched for CCR7, and omitted terminally differentiated effector memory CD45RA+ cells. Measured with immunoSEQ multiplex PCR; TCRdb has only the in-frame clones, and not every one. The data hold about 820,000 clones, with almost 95% observed a single time. The specimen sequenced was naive CD8+ T cells sorted from blood. The receptor source for this set is a man aged 25-45 years in good health.

This rearrangement joins TRBV7-9 to TRBJ1-1; weak D call: TRBD1 (6 bases). Trimming pared 3 bases from V and 3 bases from J, leaving 17 bases between. Germline lookup yields CDR1 SEHNR and CDR2 FQNEAQ (reference sequence). The CDR3 loop spans 16 amino acids. CDR3 sequence (DNA): TGTGCCAGCAGCTTGACAGGCCGAGGAGAAGACACTGAAGCTTTCTTT. This gives the protein CASSLTGRGEDTEAFF.

V is TRBV28 and J is TRBJ2-7; TRBD1 matches 9 bases. J was trimmed by 3 bases and V by 4 bases; bases with no gene match: 7. Germline V gives CDR1 MDHEN, CDR2 SYDVKM. This CDR3 is built from 15 residues. The DNA for the CDR3 is TGTGCCAGCAGTTGGCCGGGGACAGGGAGCTACGAGCAGTACTTC. It is translated as CASSWPGTGSYEQYF.

The V call is TRBV27, the J call TRBJ1-6; 8 positions agree with TRBD1. Trimming took 4 bases from V and 10 from J; bases not matched to a gene: 6. This CDR3 is built from 14 residues. CDR1 and CDR2 from the germline V gene are MNHEY and SMNVEV (reference sequence). CDR3 in DNA: TGTGCCAGCAGTTCGACAGGGGTCGGGTCACCCCTCCACTTT. Encoded protein: CASSSTGVGSPLHF.

As to this clone: The same CDR3 arises from other DNA sequences in this sample as well. This rearrangement joins TRBV30 to TRBJ2-7, with a weak D call TRBD2 (6 bases). Germline-derived CDR1 and CDR2 are GTSNPN and SVGIG (reference sequence). This CDR3 region has 13 residues. Trimming took off 1 base at V and 1 base at J, with 8 bases between the two ends. The CDR3 sequence: CAWSAGGSYEQYF. DNA for the CDR3: TGTGCCTGGAGTGCCGGAGGGTCCTACGAGCAGTACTTC.

The rearrangement links TRBV29-1 to TRBJ2-2, with D unresolved. V was trimmed by 7 bases and J by 5 bases, leaving 14 bases between them. This CDR3 contains 13 residues. Germline CDR1 is SQVTM and CDR2 is ANQGSEA. In DNA, the CDR3 is TGCAGCGCAGGTCCTTTTCGGACCGGGGAGCTGTTTTTT. This codes for CSAGPFRTGELFF.

This clone has only one observation. The chain is built from TRBV5-6 and TRBJ2-1; 8 bases are shared with TRBD1. This CDR3 has 14 amino acids. J was trimmed by 7 bases and V by 2 bases; bases with no gene match: 5. CDR1 and CDR2 from the germline V gene are SGHDT and YYEEEE. The CDR3 nucleotides read TGTGCCAGCAGCTTCGGCAGGGGGCTGAATGAGCAGTTCTTC. Amino acids: CASSFGRGLNEQFF.

The chain carries TRBV6-1 and TRBJ2-5; 7 bases are shared with TRBD1. This CDR3 region has 15 residues. V shed 11 bases and J 0 bases; nucleotides not matched to a gene: 12. Germline values: CDR1 MNHNS, CDR2 SASEGT. The CDR3 loop is CACPGTADNQETQYF. DNA of the CDR3: TGTGCCTGTCCCGGGACAGCTGACAACCAAGAGACCCAGTACTTC.

The gene calls are TRBV13 and TRBJ2-3; D is perhaps TRBD2 (5 bases). From germline, CDR1 is PRHDT and CDR2 FYEKMQ (reference sequence). The V and J ends lost 2 bases and 4 bases respectively, with 13 bases between them. The CDR3 consists of 15 residues. CDR3 loop: CASSLRLAPSDTQYF. The CDR3 region has the DNA TGTGCCAGCAGCTTAAGGCTAGCTCCTTCAGATACGCAGTATTTT. Based on the CDR3 plus reference TRBV13 and TRBJ2-3, the full variable domain is AAGVIQSPRHLIKEKRETATLKCYPIPRHDTVYWYQQGPGQDPQFLISFYEKMQSDKGSIPDRFSAQQFSDYHSELNMSSLELGDSALYFCASSLRLAPSDTQYFGPGTRLTVL.

The chain couples TRBV28 to TRBJ2-7, with TRBD2 matching 9 bases. The V gene end was trimmed by 4 bases and the J gene end by 2 bases; junction bases not matched to a gene: 9. The germline V gene encodes CDR1 MDHEN and CDR2 SYDVKM. The CDR3 is 16 residues long. CDR3 sequence reads: CASSSGFGGRAYEQYF. DNA for the CDR3: TGTGCCAGCAGTTCCGGGTTTGGCGGGAGGGCCTACGAGCAGTACTTC.

The J gene is TRBJ2-1, the V gene TRBV7-9; TRBD2 is a possible D gene (5 bases). Trimming pared 5 bases from V and 6 bases from J, leaving 8 bases between. Germline loops: CDR1 SEHNR, CDR2 FQNEAQ (reference sequence). This CDR3 is 12 amino acids long. In DNA form, the CDR3 reads TGTGCCAGCAGCGCCAGCGGCAATGAGCAGTTCTTC. This codes for CASSASGNEQFF. The full variable domain, its missing parts supplied by reference TRBV7-9 and TRBJ2-1, is DTGVSQNPRHKITKRGQNVTFRCDPISEHNRLYWYRQTLGQGPEFLTYFQNEAQLEKSRLLSDRFSAERPKGSFSTLEIQRTEQGDSAMYLCASSASGNEQFFGPGTRLTVL.

The chain carries TRBV5-1 and TRBJ2-7, with 8 bases fitting TRBD1. CDR1 and CDR2 (germline): SGHRS, YFSETQ. The CDR3 runs 14 residues. V was clipped by 0 bases and J by 5 bases; unmatched bases: 4. CDR3: CASSLGQGAHEQYF. As DNA, the CDR3 is TGCGCCAGCAGCTTGGGCCAGGGGGCTCACGAGCAGTACTTC.

This clone has only a few counts. The DNA for the CDR3 is TGTGCCAGCAGTTTGGGTAAAGAGCAGTACTTC. Translated: CASSLGKEQYF. This rearrangement joins TRBV28 to TRBJ2-7; D call uncertain. Germline CDR1 reads MDHEN; CDR2 reads SYDVKM. V was clipped by 3 bases and J by 7 bases, with 7 bases between them. The CDR3 has 11 amino acids.

The J gene is TRBJ2-7, the V gene TRBV7-2, with D hard to call. V shed 5 bases and J shed 4 bases, with 18 bases lying between them. The CDR3 is 15 amino acids. CDR1 is SGHTA, CDR2 FQGNSA, per germline. CDR3 bases: TGTGCCAGCAGCCATGGGTCGTCGGCCGGTTACGAGCAGTACTTC. Amino acid sequence: CASSHGSSAGYEQYF.

This sequence joins TRBV28 and TRBJ2-3; perhaps TRBD2 as D (5 bases). This CDR3 is built from 14 residues. Per the germline V gene, CDR1 is MDHEN and CDR2 is SYDVKM. V lost 6 bases and J lost 4, with 14 bases in between. The CDR3 protein is CASSFTGLSDTQYF. The CDR3 nucleotides read TGTGCCAGCAGCTTTACCGGACTTTCAGATACGCAGTATTTT.

The genes are TRBV14 and TRBJ2-7; no firm D call. In germline, CDR1 is SGHDN, CDR2 FVKESK. This CDR3 region has 14 residues. The V and J ends lost 5 bases and 4 bases respectively, with 15 bases between them. This CDR3 reads CASSFAGFRYEQYF. The DNA for the CDR3 is TGTGCCAGCAGCTTCGCCGGGTTCCGTTACGAGCAGTACTTC.

The chain uses TRBV25-1 and TRBJ2-5; 8 bases agree with TRBD2. CDR3 length: 14 amino acids. Germline CDR1 and CDR2: MGHDK and SYGVNS. V lost 3 bases to trimming and J lost 4 bases; unmatched junction nucleotides: 4. The CDR3 DNA is TGTGCCAGCAGTGATTTACTAGCGGTAGAGACCCAGTACTTC. Translating gives CASSDLLAVETQYF.

Points on this clone: Within the sample, other DNA sequences also encode this same CDR3. The chain couples TRBV28 to TRBJ1-5, with D unresolved. V shed 3 bases and J shed 0 bases, with 9 bases lying between them. The CDR3 has 15 amino acids. The V gene's germline CDR1 is MDHEN and CDR2 SYDVKM. CDR3 nucleotides: TGTGCCAGCAGTTTTTGGACGGATAGCAATCAGCCCCAGCATTTT. Translated, it gives CASSFWTDSNQPQHF.

Here the CDR3 DNA reads TGCGCCAGCAGCCAAGACCGGGGGGTCGGAGAGCCCCAGCATTTT. Protein product: CASSQDRGVGEPQHF. V usage is TRBV4-3 and J usage is TRBJ1-5; D is perhaps TRBD1 (5 bases). The CDR3 totals 15 residues. Germline CDR1 LGHNA, CDR2 YSLEER. The V gene lost 0 bases and the J gene lost 8 bases, with 14 bases spanning the gap.

The rearrangement joins TRBV7-6 to TRBJ2-7; tentative D call: TRBD1 (6 bases). The CDR3 consists of 15 residues. Germline loops: CDR1 SGHVS, CDR2 FNYEAQ. Between the trimmed V and J ends, which lost 5 bases and 4 bases, there was a span of 18 bases. The CDR3 DNA reads as TGTGCCAGCAGCGCCCGCTCCGGGACACCTTACGAGCAGTACTTC. It translates to CASSARSGTPYEQYF.

This clone appeared once. V usage is TRBV6-4 and J usage is TRBJ2-1; 9 positions agree with TRBD2. V shed 0 bases, J shed 10 bases, and the junction held 10 bases outside the gene matches. Germline-derived CDR1 and CDR2 are MRHNA and SNTAGT. CDR3 size: 16 residues. The CDR3 coding sequence is TGTGCCAGCAGTGACTCGGGGGGCTTAGCGGGAGAGGAGCAGTTCTTC. The encoded protein is CASSDSGGLAGEEQFF.

The genes are TRBV7-8 and TRBJ2-7; possibly TRBD1 for D (6 bases). Germline V lookup: CDR1 SGHVS, CDR2 FQNEAQ. V was clipped by 7 bases and J by 0 bases, with 10 bases between them. This CDR3 region has 13 residues. CDR3 in amino acids: CASKDRSSYEQYF. The CDR3 DNA reads as TGTGCCAGCAAAGACAGGAGCTCCTACGAGCAGTACTTC.

The V call is TRBV14, the J call TRBJ2-5; tentatively, D is TRBD2 (5 bases). Germline CDR1 is SGHDN and CDR2 is FVKESK. The CDR3 runs 17 residues. The V end lost 1 base, the J end lost 2 bases, and 17 bases lay between the germline ends. CDR3 coding DNA: TGTGCCAGCAGCCAAGGTCCGGGGAATAAAGATCAAGAGACCCAGTACTTC. Translated, it gives CASSQGPGNKDQETQYF.

This clone has a handful of counts. The chain uses TRBV11-2 and TRBJ2-7, with a tentative D call TRBD1 (5 bases). V lost 1 base and J 1 base, leaving 11 bases between the germline ends. Looked up from germline, CDR1 is SGHAT and CDR2 is FQNNGV. This CDR3 region has 15 residues. CDR3 sequence reads: CASSLVPGPSYEQYF. In DNA, the CDR3 is TGTGCCAGCAGCTTAGTACCAGGGCCATCCTACGAGCAGTACTTC.

The J gene is TRBJ2-7, the V gene TRBV2; 11 bases are shared with TRBD2. The CDR3 is 14 residues long. V lost 7 bases, J lost 4 bases, and 6 bases stayed unmatched. Germline CDR1 and CDR2: SNHLY and FYNNEI. The CDR3 nucleotides read TGTGCCAGCAAACCGGGACTAGCGGAGTACGAGCAGTACTTC. Amino acids: CASKPGLAEYEQYF.

This clone was counted many times. This chain joins TRBV27 and TRBJ1-2; D gene unclear. CDR1 is MNHEY, CDR2 SMNVEV, per germline (reference sequence). Trimming took 6 bases from V and 4 from J, leaving 12 bases between them. This CDR3 region has 13 residues. The DNA for the CDR3 is TGTGCCAGCAGACAAGGGAGTTTCTATGGCTACACCTTC. It codes for CASRQGSFYGYTF.

The V and J genes are TRBV29-1 and TRBJ2-7, with 7 bases identical to TRBD1. The CDR3 contains 13 residues. Looked up from germline, CDR1 is SQVTM and CDR2 is ANQGSEA. V dropped 3 bases and J dropped 4; count of bases not matched to a gene: 6. CDR3 region: CSVDLQGSYEQYF. The CDR3 DNA sequence: TGCAGCGTTGACTTACAGGGGTCGTACGAGCAGTACTTC.